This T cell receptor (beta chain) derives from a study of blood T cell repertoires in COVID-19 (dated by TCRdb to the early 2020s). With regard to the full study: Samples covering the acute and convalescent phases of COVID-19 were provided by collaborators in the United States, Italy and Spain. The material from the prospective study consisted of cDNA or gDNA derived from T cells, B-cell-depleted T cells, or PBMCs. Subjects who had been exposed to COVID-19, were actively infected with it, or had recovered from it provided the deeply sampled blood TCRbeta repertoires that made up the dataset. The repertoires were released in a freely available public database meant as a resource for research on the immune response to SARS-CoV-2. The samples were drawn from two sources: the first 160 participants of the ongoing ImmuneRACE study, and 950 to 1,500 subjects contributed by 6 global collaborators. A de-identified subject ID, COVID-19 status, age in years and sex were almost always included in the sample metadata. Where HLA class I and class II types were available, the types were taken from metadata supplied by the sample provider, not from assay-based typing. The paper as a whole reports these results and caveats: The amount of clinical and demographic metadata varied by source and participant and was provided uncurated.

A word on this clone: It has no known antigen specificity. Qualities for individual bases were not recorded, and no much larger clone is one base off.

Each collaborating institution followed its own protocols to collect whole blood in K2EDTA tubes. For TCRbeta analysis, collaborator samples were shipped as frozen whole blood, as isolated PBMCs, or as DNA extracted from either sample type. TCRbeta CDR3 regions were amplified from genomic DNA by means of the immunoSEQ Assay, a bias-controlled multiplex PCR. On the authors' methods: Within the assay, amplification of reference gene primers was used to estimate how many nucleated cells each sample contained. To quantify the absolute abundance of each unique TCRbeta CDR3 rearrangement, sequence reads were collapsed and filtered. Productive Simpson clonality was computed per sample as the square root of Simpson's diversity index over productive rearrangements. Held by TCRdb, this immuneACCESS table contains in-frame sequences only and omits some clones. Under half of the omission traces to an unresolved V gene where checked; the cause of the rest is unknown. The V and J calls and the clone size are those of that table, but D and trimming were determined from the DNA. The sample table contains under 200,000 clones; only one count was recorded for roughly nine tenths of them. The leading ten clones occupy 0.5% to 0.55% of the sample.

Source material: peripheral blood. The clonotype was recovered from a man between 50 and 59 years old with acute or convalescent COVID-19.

The CDR3 corresponds to CASTSGINPGSGELFF. The DNA reads as follows: TGTGCCAGCACTAGCGGGATAAACCCCGGTTCAGGGGAGCTGTTTTTT. The chain employs TRBV3-1 (or the pseudogene TRBV3-2) and TRBJ2-2, with 9 central nucleotides matching TRBD2. Trimming accounts for 7 bases at V and 8 bases at J, while the number of junction bases matched to no gene is 14. The CDR1 and CDR2 encoded by the germline V gene (reference sequence) are LGHDT and YNNKEL. The cysteine opens and the phenylalanine closes a CDR3 of 16 amino acids. The sequence is cut down to CDR3 DNA, 48 bases in frame from base 1.